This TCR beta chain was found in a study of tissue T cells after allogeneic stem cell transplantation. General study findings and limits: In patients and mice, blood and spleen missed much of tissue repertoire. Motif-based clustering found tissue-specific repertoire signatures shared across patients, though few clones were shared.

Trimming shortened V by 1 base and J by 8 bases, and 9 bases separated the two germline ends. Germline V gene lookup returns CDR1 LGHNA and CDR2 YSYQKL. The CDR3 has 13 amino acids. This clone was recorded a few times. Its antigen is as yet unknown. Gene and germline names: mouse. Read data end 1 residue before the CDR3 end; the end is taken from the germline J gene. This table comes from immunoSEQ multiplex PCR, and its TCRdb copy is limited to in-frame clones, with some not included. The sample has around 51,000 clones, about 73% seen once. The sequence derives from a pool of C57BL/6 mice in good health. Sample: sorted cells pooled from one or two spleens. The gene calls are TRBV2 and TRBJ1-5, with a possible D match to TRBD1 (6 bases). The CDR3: CASSQGQGKAPLF. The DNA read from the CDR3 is TGTGCCAGCAGCCAAGGGCAGGGGAAGGCTCCGCTT.